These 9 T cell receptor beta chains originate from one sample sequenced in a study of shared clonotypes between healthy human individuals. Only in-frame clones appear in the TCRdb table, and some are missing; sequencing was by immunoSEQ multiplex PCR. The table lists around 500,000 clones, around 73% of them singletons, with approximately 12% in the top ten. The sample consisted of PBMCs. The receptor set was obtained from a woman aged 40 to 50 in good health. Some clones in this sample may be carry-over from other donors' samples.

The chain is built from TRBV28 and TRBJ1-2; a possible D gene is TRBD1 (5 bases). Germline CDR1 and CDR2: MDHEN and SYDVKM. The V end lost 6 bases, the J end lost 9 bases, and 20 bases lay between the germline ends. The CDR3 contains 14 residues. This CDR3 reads CASRTPGTLGRYTF. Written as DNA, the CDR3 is TGTGCCAGCAGAACCCCCGGGACCCTAGGGCGCTACACCTTC.

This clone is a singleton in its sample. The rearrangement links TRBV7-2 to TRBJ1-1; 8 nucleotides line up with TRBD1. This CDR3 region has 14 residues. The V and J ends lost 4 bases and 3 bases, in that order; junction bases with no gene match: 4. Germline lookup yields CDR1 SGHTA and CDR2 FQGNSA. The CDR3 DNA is TGTGCCAGCAGCTACCAGGGGGCGGACACTGAAGCTTTCTTT. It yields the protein CASSYQGADTEAFF.

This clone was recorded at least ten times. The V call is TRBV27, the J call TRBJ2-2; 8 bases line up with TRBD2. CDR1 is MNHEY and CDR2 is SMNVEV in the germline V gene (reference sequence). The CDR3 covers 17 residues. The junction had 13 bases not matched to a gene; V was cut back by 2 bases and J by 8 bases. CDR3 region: CASSLAAVASGLGELFF. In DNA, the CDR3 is TGTGCCAGCAGTTTAGCAGCCGTGGCTAGCGGGTTGGGGGAGCTGTTTTTT.

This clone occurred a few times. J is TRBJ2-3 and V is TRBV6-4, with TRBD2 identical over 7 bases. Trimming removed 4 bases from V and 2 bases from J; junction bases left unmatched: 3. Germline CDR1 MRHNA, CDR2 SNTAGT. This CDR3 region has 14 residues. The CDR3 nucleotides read TGTGCCAGCAGTGGCGGGAGACACACAGATACGCAGTATTTT. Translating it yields CASSGGRHTDTQYF.

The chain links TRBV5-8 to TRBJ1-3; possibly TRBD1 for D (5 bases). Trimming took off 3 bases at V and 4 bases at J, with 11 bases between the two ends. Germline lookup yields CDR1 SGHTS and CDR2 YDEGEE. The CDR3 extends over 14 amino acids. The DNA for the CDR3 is TGTGCCAGCAGCTCGGGGACGGTCGGAAACACCATATATTTT. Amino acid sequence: CASSSGTVGNTIYF. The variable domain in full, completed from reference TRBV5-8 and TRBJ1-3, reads EAGVTQSPTHLIKTRGQQATLRCSPISGHTSVYWYQQALGLGLQFLLWYDEGEERNRGNFPPRFSGRQFPNYSSELNVNALELEDSALYLCASSSGTVGNTIYFGEGSWLTVV.

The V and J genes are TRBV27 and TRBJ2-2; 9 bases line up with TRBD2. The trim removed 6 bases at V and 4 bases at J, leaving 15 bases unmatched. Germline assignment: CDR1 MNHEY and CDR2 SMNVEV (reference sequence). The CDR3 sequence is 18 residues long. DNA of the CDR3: TGTGCCAGCAGAGGAGGGCGGGAGGGCGGCGGTGGCACCGGGGAGCTGTTTTTT. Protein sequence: CASRGGREGGGGTGELFF.

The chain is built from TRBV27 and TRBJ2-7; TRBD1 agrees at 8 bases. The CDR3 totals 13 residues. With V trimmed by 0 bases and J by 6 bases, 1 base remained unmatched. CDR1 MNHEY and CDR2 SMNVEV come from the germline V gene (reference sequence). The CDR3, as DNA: TGTGCCAGCAGTTTATCGACAGGGGTCGAGCAGTACTTC. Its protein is CASSLSTGVEQYF.

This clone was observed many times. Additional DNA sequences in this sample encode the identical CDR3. In nucleotides, the CDR3 is TGTGCCAGCAGTGTCTCGGACGGGAACAATCAGCCCCAGCATTTT. Protein product: CASSVSDGNNQPQHF. This chain links TRBV27 with TRBJ1-5; D unclear. CDR1 is MNHEY, CDR2 SMNVEV, per germline (reference sequence). V shed 5 bases and J shed 3 bases, with 14 bases lying between them. CDR3 size: 15 residues.

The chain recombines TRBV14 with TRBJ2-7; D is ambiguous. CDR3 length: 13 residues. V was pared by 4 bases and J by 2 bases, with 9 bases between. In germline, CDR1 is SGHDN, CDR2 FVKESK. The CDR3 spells CASSPITTYEQYF. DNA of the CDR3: TGTGCCAGCAGCCCCATTACCACCTACGAGCAGTACTTC.